Sequencing of this T cell receptor beta chain was carried out in a study of T-cell memory formation after mild COVID-19. One entry per CDR3 protein results from TCRdb running MiXCR on the 5' RACE reads. The table records around 370,000 distinct CDR3 sequences, 20% to 25% of them present only once. A remark on this clonotype: A read error may account for a junction end that differs from germline.

The CDR3 length is 14 residues. The germline V gene has CDR1 LGHNA and CDR2 YNFKEQ. Specimen: PBMCs or a T cell subset sorted from them (not recorded which). This clonotype was sampled from an adult woman who had mild COVID-19 (a few samples of this study predate the infection). Cell type and time point are not known. V usage is TRBV4-2 and J usage is TRBJ1-2, with no clear D. The CDR3 coding sequence is TGTGCCATCAGCCCGCGGATAGCTAACTATGGCTACACCTTC. Translating it yields CAISPRIANYGYTF.